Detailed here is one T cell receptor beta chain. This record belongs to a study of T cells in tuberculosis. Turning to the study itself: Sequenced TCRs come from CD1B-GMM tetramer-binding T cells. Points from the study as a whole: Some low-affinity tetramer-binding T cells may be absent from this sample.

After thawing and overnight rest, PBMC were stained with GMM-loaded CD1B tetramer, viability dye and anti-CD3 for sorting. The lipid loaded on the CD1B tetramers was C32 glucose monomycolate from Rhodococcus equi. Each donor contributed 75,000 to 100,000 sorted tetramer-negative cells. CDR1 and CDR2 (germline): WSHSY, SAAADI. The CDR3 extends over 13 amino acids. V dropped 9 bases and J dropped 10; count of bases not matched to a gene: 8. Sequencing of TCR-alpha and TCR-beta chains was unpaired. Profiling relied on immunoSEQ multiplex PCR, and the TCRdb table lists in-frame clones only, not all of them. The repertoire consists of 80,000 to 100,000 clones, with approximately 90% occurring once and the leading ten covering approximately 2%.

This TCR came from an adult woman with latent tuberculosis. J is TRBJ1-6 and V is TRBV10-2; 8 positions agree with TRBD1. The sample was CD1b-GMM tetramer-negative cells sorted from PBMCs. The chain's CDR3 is CASTPGGRSPLHF. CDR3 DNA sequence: TGCGCCAGTACCCCAGGGGGCCGGTCACCCCTCCACTTT.